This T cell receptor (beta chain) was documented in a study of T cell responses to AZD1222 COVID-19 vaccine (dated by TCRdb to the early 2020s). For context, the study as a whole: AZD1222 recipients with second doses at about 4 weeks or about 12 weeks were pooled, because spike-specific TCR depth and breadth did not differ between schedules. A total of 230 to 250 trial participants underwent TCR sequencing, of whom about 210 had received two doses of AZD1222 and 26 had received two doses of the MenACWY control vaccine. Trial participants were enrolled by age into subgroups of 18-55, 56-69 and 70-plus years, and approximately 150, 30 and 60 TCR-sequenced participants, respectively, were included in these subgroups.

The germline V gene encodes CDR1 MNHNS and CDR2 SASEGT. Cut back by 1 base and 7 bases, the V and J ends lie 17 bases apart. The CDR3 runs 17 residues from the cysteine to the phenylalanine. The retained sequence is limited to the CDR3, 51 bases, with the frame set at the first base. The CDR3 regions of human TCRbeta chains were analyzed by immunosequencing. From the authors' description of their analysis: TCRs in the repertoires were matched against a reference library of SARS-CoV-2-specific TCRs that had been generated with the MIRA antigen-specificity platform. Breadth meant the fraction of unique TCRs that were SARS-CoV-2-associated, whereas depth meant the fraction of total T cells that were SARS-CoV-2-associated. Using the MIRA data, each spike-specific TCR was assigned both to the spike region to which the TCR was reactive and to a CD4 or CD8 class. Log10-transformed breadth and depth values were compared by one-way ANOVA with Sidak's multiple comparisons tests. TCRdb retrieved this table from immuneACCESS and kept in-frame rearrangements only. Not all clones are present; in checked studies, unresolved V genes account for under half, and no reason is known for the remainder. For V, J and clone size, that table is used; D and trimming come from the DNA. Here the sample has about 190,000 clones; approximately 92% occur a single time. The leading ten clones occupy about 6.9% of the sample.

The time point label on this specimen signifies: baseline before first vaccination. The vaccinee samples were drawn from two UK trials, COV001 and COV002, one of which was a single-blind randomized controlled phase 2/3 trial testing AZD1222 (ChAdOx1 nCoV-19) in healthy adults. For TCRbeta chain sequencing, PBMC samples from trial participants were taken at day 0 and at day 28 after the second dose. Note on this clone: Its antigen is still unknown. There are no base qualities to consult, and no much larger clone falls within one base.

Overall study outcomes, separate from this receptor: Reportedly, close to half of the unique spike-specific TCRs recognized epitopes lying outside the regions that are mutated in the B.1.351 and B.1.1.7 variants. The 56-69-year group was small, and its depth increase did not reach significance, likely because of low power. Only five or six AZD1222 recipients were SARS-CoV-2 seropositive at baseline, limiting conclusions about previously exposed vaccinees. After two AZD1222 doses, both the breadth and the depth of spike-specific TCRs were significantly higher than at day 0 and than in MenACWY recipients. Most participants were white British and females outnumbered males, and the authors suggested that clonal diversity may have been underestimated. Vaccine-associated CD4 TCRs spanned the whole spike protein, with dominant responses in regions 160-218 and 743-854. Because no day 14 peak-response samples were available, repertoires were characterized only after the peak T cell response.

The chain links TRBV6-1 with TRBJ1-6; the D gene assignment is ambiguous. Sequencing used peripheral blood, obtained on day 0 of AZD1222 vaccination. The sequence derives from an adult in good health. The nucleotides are TGTGCCAGCAGTGAAGTCAAGGGTACCCCCGTGAATTCACCCCTCCACTTT. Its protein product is CASSEVKGTPVNSPLHF.